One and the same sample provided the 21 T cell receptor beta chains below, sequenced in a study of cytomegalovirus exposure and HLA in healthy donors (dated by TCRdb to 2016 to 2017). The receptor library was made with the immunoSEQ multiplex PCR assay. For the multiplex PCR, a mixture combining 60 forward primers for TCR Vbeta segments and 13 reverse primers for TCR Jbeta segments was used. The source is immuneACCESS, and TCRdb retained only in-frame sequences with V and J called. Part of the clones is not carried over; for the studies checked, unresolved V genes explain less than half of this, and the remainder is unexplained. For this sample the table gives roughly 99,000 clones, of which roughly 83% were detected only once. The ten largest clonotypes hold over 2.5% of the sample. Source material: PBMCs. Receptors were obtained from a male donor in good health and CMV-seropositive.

CDR3 loop: CATSRDKWGTGGSPLHF. CDR3 nucleotides: TGTGCCACCAGCAGAGATAAGTGGGGGACAGGGGGCTCACCCCTCCACTTT. The chain is built from TRBV15 and TRBJ1-6; 12 positions match TRBD1. Germline loops: CDR1 LNHNV, CDR2 YYDKDF (reference sequence). CDR3 length: 17 amino acids. After removal of 0 bases from V and 10 bases from J, the junction contained 7 bases not matched to a gene.

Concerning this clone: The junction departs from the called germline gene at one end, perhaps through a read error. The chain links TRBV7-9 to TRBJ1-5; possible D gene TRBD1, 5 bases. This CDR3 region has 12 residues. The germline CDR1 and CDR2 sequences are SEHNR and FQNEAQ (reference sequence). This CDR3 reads CSSSYDGGPQHF. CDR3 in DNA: TGTTCCAGCAGTTACGACGGGGGGCCCCAGCATTTT.

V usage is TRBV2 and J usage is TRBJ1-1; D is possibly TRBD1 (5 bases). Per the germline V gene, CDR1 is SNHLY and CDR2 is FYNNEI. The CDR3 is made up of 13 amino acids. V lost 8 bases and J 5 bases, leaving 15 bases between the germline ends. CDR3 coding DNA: TGTGCCAGCCTCCGGGGGGAAGGGACTGAAGCTTTCTTT. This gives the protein CASLRGEGTEAFF.

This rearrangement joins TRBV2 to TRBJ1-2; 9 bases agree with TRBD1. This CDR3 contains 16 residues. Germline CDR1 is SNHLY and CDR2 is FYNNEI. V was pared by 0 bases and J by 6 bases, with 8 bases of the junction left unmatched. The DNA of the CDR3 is TGTGCCAGCAGTGAAGCGGGCCGGGACAGGGAGGATGGCTACACCTTC. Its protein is CASSEAGRDREDGYTF.

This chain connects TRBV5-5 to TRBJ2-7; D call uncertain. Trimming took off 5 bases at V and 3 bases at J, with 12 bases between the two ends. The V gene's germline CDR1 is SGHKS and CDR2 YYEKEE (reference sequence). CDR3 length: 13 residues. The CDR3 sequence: CASRHAGYYEQYF. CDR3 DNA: TGTGCCAGCAGGCATGCCGGGTACTACGAGCAGTACTTC. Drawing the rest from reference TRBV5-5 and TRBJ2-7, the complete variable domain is DAGVTQSPTHLIKTRGQQVTLRCSPISGHKSVSWYQQVLGQGPQFIFQYYEKEERGRGNFPDRFSARQFPNYSSELNVNALLLGDSALYLCASRHAGYYEQYFGPGTRLTVT.

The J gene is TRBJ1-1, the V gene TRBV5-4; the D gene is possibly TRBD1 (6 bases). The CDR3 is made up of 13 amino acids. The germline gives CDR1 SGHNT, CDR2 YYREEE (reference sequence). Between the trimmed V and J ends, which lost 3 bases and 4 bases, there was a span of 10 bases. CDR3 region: CASSSGEGTEAFF. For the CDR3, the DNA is TGTGCCAGCAGCTCAGGGGAGGGCACTGAAGCTTTCTTT.

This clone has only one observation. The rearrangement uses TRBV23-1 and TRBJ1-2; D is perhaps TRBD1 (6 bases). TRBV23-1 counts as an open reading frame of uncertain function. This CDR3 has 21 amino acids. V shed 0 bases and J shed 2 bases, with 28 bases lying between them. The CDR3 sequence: CASSQSDIRSVGAGGNYGYTF. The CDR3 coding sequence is TGCGCCAGCAGTCAATCAGACATACGGTCCGTGGGGGCGGGAGGGAACTATGGCTACACCTTC.

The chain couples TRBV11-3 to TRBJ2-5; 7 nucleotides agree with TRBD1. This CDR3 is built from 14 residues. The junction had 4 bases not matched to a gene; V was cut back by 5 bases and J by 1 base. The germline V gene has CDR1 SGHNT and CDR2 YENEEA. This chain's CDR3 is CASSPRTGQETQYF. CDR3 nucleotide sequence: TGTGCCAGCAGCCCCAGGACAGGCCAAGAGACCCAGTACTTC. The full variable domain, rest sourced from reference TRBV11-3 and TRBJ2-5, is EAGVVQSPRYKIIEKKQPVAFWCNPISGHNTLYWYLQNLGQGPELLIRYENEEAVDDSQLPKDRFSAERLKGVDSTLKIQPAELGDSAVYLCASSPRTGQETQYFGPGTRLLVL.

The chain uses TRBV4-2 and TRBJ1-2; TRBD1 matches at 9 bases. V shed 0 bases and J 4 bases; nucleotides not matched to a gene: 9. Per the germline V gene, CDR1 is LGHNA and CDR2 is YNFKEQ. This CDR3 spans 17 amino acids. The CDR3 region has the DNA TGTGCCAGCAGCCAAGATATTACGACAGGGGGTATCTATGGCTACACCTTC. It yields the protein CASSQDITTGGIYGYTF.

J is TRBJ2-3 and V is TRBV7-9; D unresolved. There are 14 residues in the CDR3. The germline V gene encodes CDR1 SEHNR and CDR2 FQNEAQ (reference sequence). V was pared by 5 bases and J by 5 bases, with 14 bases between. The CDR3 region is CASSPSISGDTQYF. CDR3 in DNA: TGTGCCAGCAGCCCTTCGATCTCCGGAGATACGCAGTATTTT.

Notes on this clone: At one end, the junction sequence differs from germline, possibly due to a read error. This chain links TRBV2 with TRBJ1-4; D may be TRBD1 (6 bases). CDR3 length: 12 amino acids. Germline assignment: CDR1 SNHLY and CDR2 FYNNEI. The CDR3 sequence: CASVGGGENLFF. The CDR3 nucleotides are TGTGCCAGCGTAGGGGGAGGGGAAAACCTGTTTTTT.

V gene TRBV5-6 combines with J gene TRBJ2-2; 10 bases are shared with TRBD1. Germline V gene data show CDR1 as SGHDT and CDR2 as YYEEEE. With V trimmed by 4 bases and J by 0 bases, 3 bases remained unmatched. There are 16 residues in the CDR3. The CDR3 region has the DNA TGTGCCAGCAGCAGACAGGGGGCATCGAACACCGGGGAGCTGTTTTTT. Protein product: CASSRQGASNTGELFF.

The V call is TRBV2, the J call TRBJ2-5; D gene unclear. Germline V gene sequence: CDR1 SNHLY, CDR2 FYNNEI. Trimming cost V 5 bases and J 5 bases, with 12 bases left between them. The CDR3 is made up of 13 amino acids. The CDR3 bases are TGTGCCAGCAGTCCTCGACTTGGGGAGACCCAGTACTTC. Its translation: CASSPRLGETQYF.

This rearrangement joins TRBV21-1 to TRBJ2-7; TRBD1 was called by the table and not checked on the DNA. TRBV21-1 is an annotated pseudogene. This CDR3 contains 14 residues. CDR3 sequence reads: CASSGRDRRYEQYF. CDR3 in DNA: TGTGCCAGCAGCGGCCGGGACAGGCGCTACGAGCAGTACTTC.

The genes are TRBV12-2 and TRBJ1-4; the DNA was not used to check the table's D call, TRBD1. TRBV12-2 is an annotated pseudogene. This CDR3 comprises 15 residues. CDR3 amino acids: CASRASGQPHEKLFF. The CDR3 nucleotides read TGTGCAAGTCGGGCCTCGGGACAGCCCCATGAAAAACTGTTTTTT.

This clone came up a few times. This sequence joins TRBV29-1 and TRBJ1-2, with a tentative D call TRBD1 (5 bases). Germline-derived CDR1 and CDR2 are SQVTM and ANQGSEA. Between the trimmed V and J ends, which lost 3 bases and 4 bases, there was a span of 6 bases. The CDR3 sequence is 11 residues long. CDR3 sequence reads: CSVDRAYGYTF. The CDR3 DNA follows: TGCAGCGTTGACAGGGCCTATGGCTACACCTTC.

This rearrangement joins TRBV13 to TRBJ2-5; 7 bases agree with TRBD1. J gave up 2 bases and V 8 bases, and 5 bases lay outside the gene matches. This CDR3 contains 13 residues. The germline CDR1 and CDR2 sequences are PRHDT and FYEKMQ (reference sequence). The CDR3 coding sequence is TGTGCCAGCCGAGACAGGGATCAAGAGACCCAGTACTTC. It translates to CASRDRDQETQYF.

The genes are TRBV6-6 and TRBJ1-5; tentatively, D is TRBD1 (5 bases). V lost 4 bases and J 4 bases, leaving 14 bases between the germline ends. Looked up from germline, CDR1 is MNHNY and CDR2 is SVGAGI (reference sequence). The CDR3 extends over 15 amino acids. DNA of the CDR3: TGTGCCAGCAGTTCGCCAGGGCTTAGGAATCAGCCCCAGCATTTT. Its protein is CASSSPGLRNQPQHF.

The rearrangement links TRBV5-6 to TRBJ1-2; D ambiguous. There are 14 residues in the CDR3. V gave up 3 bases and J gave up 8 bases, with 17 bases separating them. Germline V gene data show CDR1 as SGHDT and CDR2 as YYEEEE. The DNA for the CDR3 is TGTGCCAGCAGCTCCATCTGGGAGATTCACGGCTACACCTTC. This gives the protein CASSSIWEIHGYTF.

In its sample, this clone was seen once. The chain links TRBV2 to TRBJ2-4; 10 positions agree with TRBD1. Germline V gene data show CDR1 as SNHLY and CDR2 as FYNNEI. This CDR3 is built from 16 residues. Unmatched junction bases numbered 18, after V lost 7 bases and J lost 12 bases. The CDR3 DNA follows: TGTGCCAGCATCGGTTCGGGACAGGGGCCCCGGTGGCATCAGTACTTC. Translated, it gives CASIGSGQGPRWHQYF.

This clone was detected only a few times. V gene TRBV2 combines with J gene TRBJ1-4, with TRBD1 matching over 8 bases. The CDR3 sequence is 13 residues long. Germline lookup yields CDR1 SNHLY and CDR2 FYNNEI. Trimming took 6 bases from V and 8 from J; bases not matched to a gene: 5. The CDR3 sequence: CASRAGGREKLFF. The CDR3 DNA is TGTGCCAGCAGAGCAGGGGGCAGGGAAAAACTGTTTTTT.